Shown below are 29 T cell receptor beta chains from a single sample sequenced in a study of cytomegalovirus exposure and HLA in healthy donors (dated by TCRdb to 2016 to 2017). Preparation of the library involved the immunoSEQ multiplex PCR assay. For the multiplex PCR, a mixture combining 60 forward primers for TCR Vbeta segments and 13 reverse primers for TCR Jbeta segments was used. TCRdb provides this immuneACCESS table in a form limited to in-frame rearrangements. Some clones are lacking; in checked studies, under half of them reflect an unresolved V gene, and why the rest are absent is not known. For this sample there are over 150,000 clones; around 82% appear just once. Around 13% of the sample lies in the top ten. What was sequenced was PBMCs. The receptors come from a woman aged 50 to 65 in good health and CMV-seropositive.

This clone was observed a few times. A junction end diverges from the germline sequence, so it may reflect a read error. The chain links TRBV5-6 to TRBJ1-6; no clear D gene. CDR3 size: 15 residues. Germline V lookup: CDR1 SGHDT, CDR2 YYEEEE. Here the CDR3 DNA reads TGTGCCAGCAGCCTTACAGAAGGTTATAGTTCACCCCTCCACTTT. The encoded protein is CASSLTEGYSSPLHF.

The chain recombines TRBV19 with TRBJ2-2; no reliable D call. The V end was cut by 10 bases, the J end by 4 bases, with 13 bases between. This CDR3 comprises 13 residues. CDR1 is LNHDA and CDR2 is SQIVND in the germline V gene (reference sequence). CDR3 coding DNA: TGTGCCACCTCCTCAAGGAGCACCGGGGAGCTGTTTTTT. This codes for CATSSRSTGELFF.

DNA for the CDR3: TGTGCCTGGGACGGGGGGCAGGAGGCCCAGTACTTC. Protein sequence: CAWDGGQEAQYF. The chain recombines TRBV30 with TRBJ2-5; weak D call: TRBD2 (7 bases). The CDR3 spans 12 residues. Trimming took 5 bases from V and 9 from J, leaving 16 bases between them. Germline V gives CDR1 GTSNPN, CDR2 SVGIG (reference sequence).

In this sample, this clone turned up a few times. V gene TRBV2 combines with J gene TRBJ2-3; 8 nucleotides match TRBD1. The CDR3 sequence is 15 residues long. Germline CDR1 SNHLY, CDR2 FYNNEI. V shed 6 bases, J shed 3 bases, and the junction held 8 bases outside the gene matches. The DNA of the CDR3 is TGTGCCAGCAGGGACCAGGGGGCCGGGACAGATACGCAGTATTTT. Residues: CASRDQGAGTDTQYF.

This sequence joins TRBV7-6 and TRBJ1-4; D is ambiguous. Trimming pared 8 bases from V and 0 bases from J, leaving 7 bases between. CDR1 is SGHVS, CDR2 FNYEAQ, per germline. This CDR3 region has 13 residues. The chain's CDR3 is CASATATNEKLFF. In DNA form, the CDR3 reads TGTGCCAGCGCGACTGCAACTAATGAAAAACTGTTTTTT.

The rearrangement uses TRBV6-6 and TRBJ1-1; TRBD1 matches 8 bases. The V gene end was trimmed by 6 bases and the J gene end by 4 bases; junction bases not matched to a gene: 4. Germline V gives CDR1 MNHNY, CDR2 SVGAGI (reference sequence). CDR3 length: 13 amino acids. CDR3 sequence (DNA): TGTGCCAGCAGCGACAGGGGATTCACTGAAGCTTTCTTT. Its translation is CASSDRGFTEAFF.

The J gene is TRBJ1-2, the V gene TRBV18; D not certain. From germline, CDR1 is KGHSH and CDR2 LQKENI. V lost 4 bases and J lost 6, with 12 bases in between. CDR3 size: 13 residues. CDR3 nucleotides: TGTGCCAGCTCACTACTTTCTATAGATGGCTACACCTTC. It specifies CASSLLSIDGYTF.

This clone was counted a few times. The chain combines TRBV21-1 with TRBJ1-6; TRBD1, the table's D call, lacks a check against the DNA. TRBV21-1 is a pseudogene locus. This CDR3 is 17 amino acids long. The CDR3: CASSTDRVWSYNSPLHF. The CDR3 nucleotides are TGTGCCAGCAGCACCGACAGGGTATGGTCCTATAATTCACCCCTCCACTTT.

The chain is built from TRBV11-2 and TRBJ1-3, with a possible D match to TRBD1 (6 bases). The V gene's germline CDR1 is SGHAT and CDR2 FQNNGV. V was cut by 7 bases and J by 0 bases, with 10 bases left in between. The CDR3 sequence is 14 residues long. CDR3 amino acids: CASTPGASGNTIYF. CDR3 nucleotide sequence: TGTGCCAGCACCCCAGGGGCCTCTGGAAACACCATATATTTT.

In this sample, this clone turned up a few times. This chain joins TRBV10-1 and TRBJ1-3, with no clear D. The V gene lost 0 bases and the J gene lost 4 bases, with 7 bases spanning the gap. The CDR3 runs to 14 residues. Germline V CDR1 and CDR2: WNHNN, SYGVQD (reference sequence). CDR3 residues: CASSESREGNTIYF. In DNA form, the CDR3 reads TGCGCCAGCAGTGAGTCGAGAGAGGGAAACACCATATATTTT.

This chain links TRBV7-9 with TRBJ2-7; D is possibly TRBD2 (5 bases). Germline V gene lookup returns CDR1 SEHNR and CDR2 FQNEAQ (reference sequence). V was cut by 1 base and J by 5 bases, with 9 bases left in between. The CDR3 is 13 residues long. Written as DNA, the CDR3 is TGTGCCAGCAGCTTAGGCTGGCGGGACGAGCAGTACTTC. This sequence encodes CASSLGWRDEQYF.

This chain links TRBV7-9 with TRBJ2-4, with TRBD1 matching 8 bases. The CDR3 has 18 residues. With 4 bases clipped from V and 1 base from J, the junction kept 12 bases outside the gene matches. Per the germline V gene, CDR1 is SEHNR and CDR2 is FQNEAQ (reference sequence). The CDR3 loop reads CASSSGRGLDWAKNIQYF. In DNA form, the CDR3 reads TGTGCCAGCAGCTCGGGCAGGGGGCTAGACTGGGCCAAAAACATTCAGTACTTC.

This chain links TRBV7-9 with TRBJ1-2; 7 nucleotides align to TRBD1. The germline CDR1 and CDR2 sequences are SEHNR and FQNEAQ (reference sequence). V was pared by 3 bases and J by 3 bases, with 4 bases of the junction left unmatched. There are 14 residues in the CDR3. The CDR3 spells CASSFPDRDYGYTF. The CDR3 bases are TGTGCCAGCAGCTTCCCCGACAGGGACTATGGCTACACCTTC.

The chain combines TRBV18 with TRBJ1-5; D perhaps matches TRBD1 (5 bases). The CDR3 has 13 residues. CDR1 and CDR2 (germline): KGHSH, LQKENI. V lost 1 base and J 4 bases, leaving 5 bases between the germline ends. This CDR3 is CASSPQGNQPQHF. CDR3 in DNA: TGTGCCAGCTCACCACAGGGGAATCAGCCCCAGCATTTT.

The V call is TRBV6-5, the J call TRBJ2-7, with D perhaps TRBD2 (6 bases). The CDR3 is made up of 13 amino acids. V gave up 6 bases and J gave up 3 bases, with 12 bases separating them. CDR1 MNHEY and CDR2 SVGAGI come from the germline V gene. The CDR3 bases are TGTGCCAGCAGCAACAACGGGGGCTACGAGCAGTACTTC. This gives the protein CASSNNGGYEQYF.

The genes are TRBV4-1 and TRBJ1-5; D is undetermined. Germline V CDR1 and CDR2: MGHRA, YSYEKL. This CDR3 has 12 amino acids. V lost 8 bases, J lost 6 bases, and 11 bases lay in between. CDR3 sequence: CASGRVGQPQHF. The CDR3 nucleotides are TGCGCCAGCGGGAGGGTAGGTCAGCCCCAGCATTTT.

The chain employs TRBV7-3 and TRBJ1-2, with D possibly matching TRBD1 (6 bases). Trimming shortened V by 6 bases and J by 6 bases, and 14 bases separated the two germline ends. This CDR3 has 13 amino acids. The V gene's germline CDR1 is SGHTA and CDR2 FQGTGA. CDR3 sequence: CASSYQGKHGYTF. CDR3 DNA sequence: TGTGCCAGCAGTTACCAGGGGAAGCATGGCTACACCTTC.

The chain is built from TRBV27 and TRBJ2-7; possible D gene TRBD2, 6 bases. Deletions cut 5 bases from V and 9 bases from J, with 29 bases between. This CDR3 contains 17 residues. The germline V gene encodes CDR1 MNHEY and CDR2 SMNVEV (reference sequence). This chain's CDR3 is CASSPPGRHGTRRGQYF. The DNA for the CDR3 is TGTGCCAGCAGTCCTCCCGGGAGACACGGTACGAGGCGAGGGCAGTACTTC.

CDR3 DNA sequence: TGTGCCAGCAGCCCAGGGGAGTACGCCGGGGAGCTGTTTTTT. Protein: CASSPGEYAGELFF. This chain links TRBV11-3 with TRBJ2-2; a possible D gene is TRBD1 (6 bases). The CDR3 totals 14 residues. With 5 bases removed from V and 6 bases from J, the gap between germline ends came to 13 bases. Germline lookup yields CDR1 SGHNT and CDR2 YENEEA.

This sequence joins TRBV7-3 and TRBJ2-3, with 11 nucleotides matching TRBD2. The ends lost 2 bases at V and 3 bases at J; junction bases unmatched: 13. This CDR3 comprises 19 residues. Per germline, CDR1 SGHTA and CDR2 FQGTGA. The chain's CDR3 is CASSLPRGSGGAWTDTQYF. CDR3 bases: TGTGCCAGCAGCTTACCCCGAGGTAGCGGGGGGGCCTGGACAGATACGCAGTATTTT.

This clone has only a few counts. The V gene is TRBV10-3, the J gene TRBJ1-1, with no clear D. The CDR3 sequence is 13 residues long. V lost 6 bases, J lost 5 bases, and 13 bases lay in between. The germline CDR1 and CDR2 sequences are ENHRY and SYGVKD. This chain's CDR3 is CAISGPSGTEAFF. The CDR3 nucleotides are TGTGCCATCAGCGGCCCCTCGGGAACTGAAGCTTTCTTT.

The rearrangement uses TRBV7-9 and TRBJ1-1; 10 bases map to TRBD1. Per the germline V gene, CDR1 is SEHNR and CDR2 is FQNEAQ (reference sequence). V lost 5 bases, J lost 11 bases, and 11 bases stayed unmatched. This CDR3 is built from 14 residues. CDR3 loop: CASSESGTGAGAFF. Written as DNA, the CDR3 is TGTGCCAGCAGCGAATCCGGGACAGGGGCGGGTGCTTTCTTT.

The V call is TRBV5-4, the J call TRBJ1-4; D is ambiguous. There are 15 residues in the CDR3. Trimming stripped 3 bases from V and 0 bases from J, with 9 bases between. In germline, CDR1 is SGHNT, CDR2 YYREEE (reference sequence). CDR3: CASSSRGPTNEKLFF. The CDR3 DNA is TGTGCCAGCAGCTCCCGAGGGCCAACTAATGAAAAACTGTTTTTT.

V and J are TRBV2 and TRBJ2-1, with 10 nucleotides matching TRBD2. CDR3 length: 15 amino acids. The J segment lost 3 bases and the V segment lost 6 bases, leaving 5 bases of the junction unmatched. CDR1 is SNHLY, CDR2 FYNNEI, per germline. The CDR3, as DNA: TGTGCCAGCAGCGCTAGCGGGGGCAACTACAATGAGCAGTTCTTC. Protein: CASSASGGNYNEQFF.

The chain has TRBV7-7 and TRBJ2-5; D remains unclear. Germline CDR1 is SSHAT and CDR2 is FNYEAQ (reference sequence). The CDR3 is 15 amino acids. V was cut by 5 bases and J by 5 bases, with 18 bases left in between. This chain's CDR3 is CASSPWAPGMETQYF. CDR3 DNA sequence: TGTGCCAGCAGCCCTTGGGCTCCTGGTATGGAGACCCAGTACTTC.

This chain links TRBV9 with TRBJ1-2; D may be TRBD1 (5 bases). CDR1 is SGDLS and CDR2 is YYNGEE in the germline V gene. The CDR3 extends over 13 amino acids. The germline V and J ends were trimmed by 10 bases and 2 bases, with 15 bases remaining between them. The DNA for the CDR3 is TGTGCCTCCCGAAGGGGTACGAACTATGGCTACACCTTC. Protein sequence: CASRRGTNYGYTF.

The V gene is TRBV4-2, the J gene TRBJ2-5, with 10 bases matching TRBD1. The CDR3 runs to 16 residues. Germline V gives CDR1 LGHNA, CDR2 YNFKEQ. The junction had 7 bases not matched to a gene; V was cut back by 1 base and J by 5 bases. CDR3 amino acids: CASSQVPDRGQETQYF. The DNA for the CDR3 is TGTGCCAGCAGCCAAGTTCCCGACAGGGGGCAGGAGACCCAGTACTTC.

The chain uses TRBV6-6 and TRBJ1-4; tentatively, D is TRBD1 (5 bases). Germline V gene sequence: CDR1 MNHNY, CDR2 SVGAGI (reference sequence). This CDR3 spans 14 amino acids. Trimming removed 6 bases from V and 6 bases from J, with 14 bases in between. CDR3 in amino acids: CASSPGTGDEKLFF. CDR3 DNA sequence: TGTGCCAGCAGCCCCGGGACGGGGGATGAAAAACTGTTTTTT.

This chain uses TRBV19 with TRBJ1-6, with TRBD1 as a possible D gene (5 bases). V was trimmed by 9 bases and J by 10 bases, leaving 13 bases between them. The CDR3 totals 12 residues. CDR1 is LNHDA and CDR2 is SQIVND in the germline V gene (reference sequence). This CDR3 is CARGVENSPLHF. The CDR3 coding sequence is TGTGCCAGAGGGGTAGAGAACTCACCCCTCCACTTT.